These T cell receptor beta chains were read from a single sample in a study of cytomegalovirus exposure and HLA in healthy donors. Generated by immunoSEQ multiplex PCR, the TCRdb table keeps only in-frame clones and is missing some. The repertoire holds around 230,000 clones, with 60% to 80% as singletons. The sample taken for sequencing was PBMCs. The receptor set was obtained from a male donor in good health and CMV-seronegative. The CDR3 runs from the conserved cysteine through the conserved F or W.

>TRBJ1-1|TRBV25-1
CASSEPGVAEAFF
>TRBJ2-7|TRBV27
CASSFGTSVKGYEQYF
>TRBJ2-2|TRBV6-5
CASSYGGTGFGELFF
>TRBJ1-5|TRBV5-4
CASSCDRGPGGSNQPQHF
>TRBJ2-7|TRBV27
CASSLIGGQGAYEQYF
>TRBJ2-1|TRBV6-4
CASSDSSGGANEQFF
>TRBJ2-1|TRBV27
CASSFRGSPYNEQFF
>TRBJ2-7|TRBV6-1
CASSEGGTATYEQYF
>TRBJ2-7|TRBV28
CASGQRAWHEQYF
>TRBJ1-2|TRBV10-3
CAISGRAGVSYGYTF
>TRBJ1-3|TRBV5-6
CASSFTHGGNTIYF
>TRBJ1-3|TRBV15
CAAYSSSGNTIYF
>TRBJ2-7|TRBV28
CASSFTGLVVGLGEQYF
>TRBJ2-3|TRBV7-9
CASSLSRSVGVTQYF
>TRBJ1-6|TRBV6-5
CASSAPGPSGALHF
>TRBJ2-1|TRBV27
CASSLGPGAYNEQFF
>TRBJ1-3|TRBV28
CASSSQRGAGNTIYF
>TRBJ1-1|TRBV19
CASSPADRLTEAFF
>TRBJ2-5|TRBV7-2
CASSLEAGGWETQYF
>TRBJ1-1|TRBV5-1
CASTPERDTEAFF
>TRBJ1-5|TRBV5-5
CASSNGQGHQPQHF
>TRBJ1-2|TRBV2
CAEAGTGNRGYTF
>TRBJ2-2|TRBV7-2
CASSLNIRGTVSTGELFF
>TRBJ2-1|TRBV27
CASSLSNGYNEQFF
>TRBJ1-6|TRBV7-2
CASSFKGRAYNSPLHF
>TRBJ2-6|TRBV5-6
CASSLAAGKSRRANVLTF
>TRBJ2-2|TRBV28
CASGTGGVDLFGTGELFF
>TRBJ2-5|TRBV11-2
CASSPNRGKETQYF
>TRBJ1-1|TRBV30
CAWSGTDRSWHSTEAFF
>TRBJ2-5|TRBV30
CAWSGTRTETQYF
>TRBJ1-2|TRBV7-3
CASSETGVRGYTF
>TRBJ2-2|TRBV30
CAFLRGPLRGTGELFF
>TRBJ2-2|TRBV19
CASGRGGGRTGELFF
>TRBJ1-4|TRBV6-5
CASSQGGFGEKLFF
>TRBJ1-2|TRBV30
CAWDRDRDYGYTF
>TRBJ2-1|TRBV27
CASSRLPSTSPAYNEQFF
>TRBJ1-2|TRBV6-4
CASSDSPGSYGYTF
>TRBJ2-7|TRBV4-3
CASSQAGTGPYEQYF
>TRBJ2-5|TRBV4-1
CASSQDIGANQETQYF
>TRBJ1-1|TRBV4-3
CASSPGTISFAEAFF
>TRBJ2-1|TRBV6-6
CASSQDRSYNEQFF
>TRBJ1-2|TRBV4-1
CASSLWWQGDGYTF
>TRBJ2-3|TRBV15
CATRGAGITDTQYF
>TRBJ2-3|TRBV4-1
CASSQTGLEYTDTQYF
>TRBJ2-3|TRBV18
CASSRSPQGTTDTQYF
>TRBJ2-1|TRBV4-3
CASSQDSTAGEQFF
>TRBJ1-5|TRBV4-1
CASSQDGGQNHNQPQHF
>TRBJ1-4|TRBV4-3
CASSQDAGKEEKLFF
>TRBJ2-7|TRBV5-1
CASNGGTLDEQYF
>TRBJ2-7|TRBV18
CASSPTGLLYEQYF
>TRBJ2-1|TRBV7-7
CASSSGVNNEQFF
>TRBJ2-5|TRBV11-2
CASSLVLGAGQETQYF
>TRBJ2-7|TRBV7-9
CASSLALPYEQYF
>TRBJ1-1|TRBV4-3
CASSRTLQGTPCF
>TRBJ1-2|TRBV29-1
CSVGEVAGDGYTF
>TRBJ2-1|TRBV6-6
CASSYKDRGRYNEQFF
>TRBJ2-4|TRBV29-1
CSVTTGFPIDIQYF
>TRBJ2-3|TRBV6-4
CASSETGEKDTQYF
>TRBJ2-1|TRBV21-1
CASSKRVCGTSYNEQFF
>TRBJ2-7|TRBV4-2
CASSQESLAGRSPYEQYF